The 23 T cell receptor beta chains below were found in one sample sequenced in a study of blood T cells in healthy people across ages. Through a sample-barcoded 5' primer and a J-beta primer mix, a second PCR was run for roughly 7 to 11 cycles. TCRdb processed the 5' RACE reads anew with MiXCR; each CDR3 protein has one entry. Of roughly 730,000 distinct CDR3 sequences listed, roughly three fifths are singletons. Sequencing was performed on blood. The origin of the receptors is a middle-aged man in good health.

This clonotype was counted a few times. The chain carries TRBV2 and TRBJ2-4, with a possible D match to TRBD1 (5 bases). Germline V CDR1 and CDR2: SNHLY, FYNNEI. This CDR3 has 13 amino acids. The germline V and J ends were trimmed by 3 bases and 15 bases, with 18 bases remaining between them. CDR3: CASSDVLIGAMYF. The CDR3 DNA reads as TGTGCCAGCAGTGACGTTTTAATTGGGGCTATGTACTTC.

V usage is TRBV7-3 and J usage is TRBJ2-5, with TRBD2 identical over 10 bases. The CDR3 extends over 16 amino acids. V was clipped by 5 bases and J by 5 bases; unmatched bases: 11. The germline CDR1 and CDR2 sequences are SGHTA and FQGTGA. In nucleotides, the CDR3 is TGTGCCAGCAGCGCCCTCGGAGGGACTAGCGACGAGACCCAGTACTTC. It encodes CASSALGGTSDETQYF.

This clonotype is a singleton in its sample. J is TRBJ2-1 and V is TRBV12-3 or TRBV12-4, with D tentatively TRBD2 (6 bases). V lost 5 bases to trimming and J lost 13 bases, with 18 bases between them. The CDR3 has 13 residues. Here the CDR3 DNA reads TGTGCCAGCAGTGCGGGGCTATCGGAGACCCAGTTCTTC. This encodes CASSAGLSETQFF.

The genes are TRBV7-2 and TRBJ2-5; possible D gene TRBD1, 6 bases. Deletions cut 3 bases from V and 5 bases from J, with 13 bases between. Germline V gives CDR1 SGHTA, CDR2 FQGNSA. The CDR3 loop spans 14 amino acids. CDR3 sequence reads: CASSFNGGSETQYF. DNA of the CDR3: TGTGCCAGCAGCTTCAATGGGGGCTCGGAGACCCAGTACTTC.

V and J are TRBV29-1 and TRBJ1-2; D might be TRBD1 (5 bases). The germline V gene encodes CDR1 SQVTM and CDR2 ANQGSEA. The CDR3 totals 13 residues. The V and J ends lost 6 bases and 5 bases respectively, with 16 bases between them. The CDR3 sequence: CSVVGTGEYGYTF. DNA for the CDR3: TGCAGCGTCGTTGGGACCGGGGAGTATGGCTACACCTTC.

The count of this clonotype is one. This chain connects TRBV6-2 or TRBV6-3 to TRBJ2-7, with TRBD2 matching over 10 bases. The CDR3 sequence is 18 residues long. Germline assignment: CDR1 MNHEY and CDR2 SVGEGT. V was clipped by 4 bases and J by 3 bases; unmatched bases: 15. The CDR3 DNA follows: TGTGCCAGCAGTTCGCGACTAGCGGGCCATCCGAGGTTCTACGAGCAGTACTTC. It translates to CASSSRLAGHPRFYEQYF.

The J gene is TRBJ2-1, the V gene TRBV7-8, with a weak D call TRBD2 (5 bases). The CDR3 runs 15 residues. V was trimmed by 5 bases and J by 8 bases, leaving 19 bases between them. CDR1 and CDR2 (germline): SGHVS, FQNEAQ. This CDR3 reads CASSDRRTASDEQFF. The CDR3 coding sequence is TGTGCCAGCAGCGATAGGAGGACGGCCTCGGATGAGCAGTTCTTC.

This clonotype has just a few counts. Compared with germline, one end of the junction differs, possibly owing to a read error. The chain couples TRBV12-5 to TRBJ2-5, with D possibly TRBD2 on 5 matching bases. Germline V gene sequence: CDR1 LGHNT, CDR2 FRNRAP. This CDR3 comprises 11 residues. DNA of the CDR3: TGCGCCAGCGGTTCCGGTGAGACCCAGTACTTC. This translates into CASGSGETQYF.

The CDR3 sequence is CATSSRDTLSANTEAFF. The CDR3 DNA follows: TGTGCCACCAGCAGCCGGGACACTTTATCCGCGAACACTGAAGCTTTCTTT. The chain joins TRBV15 to TRBJ1-1; D is perhaps TRBD1 (6 bases). The V gene lost 3 bases and the J gene lost 1 base, with 18 bases spanning the gap. The V gene's germline CDR1 is LNHNV and CDR2 YYDKDF (reference sequence). The CDR3 spans 17 residues.

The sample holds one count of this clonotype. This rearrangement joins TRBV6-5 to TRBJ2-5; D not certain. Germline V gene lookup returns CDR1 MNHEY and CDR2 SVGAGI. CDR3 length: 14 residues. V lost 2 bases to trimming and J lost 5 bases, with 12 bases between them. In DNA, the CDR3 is TGTGCCAGCAGTTACGGGTCCGCTTCGGAGACCCAGTACTTC. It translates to CASSYGSASETQYF.

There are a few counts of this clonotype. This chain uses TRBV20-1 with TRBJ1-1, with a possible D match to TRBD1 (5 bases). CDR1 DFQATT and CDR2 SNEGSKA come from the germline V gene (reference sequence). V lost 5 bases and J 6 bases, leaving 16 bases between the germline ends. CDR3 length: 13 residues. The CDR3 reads CSASQTVGAEAFF. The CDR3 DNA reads TGCAGTGCTTCCCAGACAGTCGGCGCTGAAGCTTTCTTT.

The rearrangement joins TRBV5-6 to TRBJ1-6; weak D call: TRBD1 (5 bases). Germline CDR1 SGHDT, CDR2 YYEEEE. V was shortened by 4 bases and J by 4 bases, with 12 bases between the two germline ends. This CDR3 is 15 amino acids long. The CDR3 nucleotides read TGTGCCAGCAGCCTTCGGGACGCATATAATTCACCCCTCCACTTT. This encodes CASSLRDAYNSPLHF. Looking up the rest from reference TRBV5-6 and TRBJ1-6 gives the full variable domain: DAGVTQSPTHLIKTRGQQVTLRCSPKSGHDTVSWYQQALGQGPQFIFQYYEEEERQRGNFPDRFSGHQFPNYSSELNVNALLLGDSALYLCASSLRDAYNSPLHFGNGTRLTVT.

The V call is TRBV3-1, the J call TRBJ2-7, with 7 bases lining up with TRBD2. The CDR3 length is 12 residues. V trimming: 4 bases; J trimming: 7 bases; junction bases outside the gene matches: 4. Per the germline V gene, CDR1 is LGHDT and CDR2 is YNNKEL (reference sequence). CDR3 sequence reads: CASSPGRKEQYF. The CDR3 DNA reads TGTGCCAGCAGCCCCGGGAGGAAAGAGCAGTACTTC.

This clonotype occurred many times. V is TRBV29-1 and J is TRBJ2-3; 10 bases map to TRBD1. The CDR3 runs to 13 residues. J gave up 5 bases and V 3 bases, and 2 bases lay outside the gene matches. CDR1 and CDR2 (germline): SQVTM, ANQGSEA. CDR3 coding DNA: TGCAGCGTTGACGGGACAGGGGAAGATACGCAGTATTTT. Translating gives CSVDGTGEDTQYF.

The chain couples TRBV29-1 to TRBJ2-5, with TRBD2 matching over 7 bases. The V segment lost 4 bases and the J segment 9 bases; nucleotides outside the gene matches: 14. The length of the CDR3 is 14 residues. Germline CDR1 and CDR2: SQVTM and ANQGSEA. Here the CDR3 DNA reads TGCAGCGTTGCCTCCAGACAATACGCGGGGGCCCAGTACTTC. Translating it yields CSVASRQYAGAQYF.

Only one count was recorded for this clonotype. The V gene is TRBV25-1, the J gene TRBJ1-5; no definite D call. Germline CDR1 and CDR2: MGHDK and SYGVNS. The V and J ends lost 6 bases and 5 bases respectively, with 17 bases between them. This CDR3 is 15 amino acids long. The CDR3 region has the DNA TGTGCCAGCAGGAGGTTAGCTAAGTCGGATCAGCCCCAGCATTTT. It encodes CASRRLAKSDQPQHF.

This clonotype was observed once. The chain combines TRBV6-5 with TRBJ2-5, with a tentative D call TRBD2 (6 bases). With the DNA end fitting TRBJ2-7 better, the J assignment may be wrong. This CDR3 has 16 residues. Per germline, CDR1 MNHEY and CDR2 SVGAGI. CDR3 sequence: CASSYIRRDRGIEQYF. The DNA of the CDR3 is TGTGCCAGCAGTTACATTCGTCGGGACCGGGGGATCGAGCAGTACTTC.

Written as DNA, the CDR3 is TGCAGCGTTGAAGCTTTGAACACTGAAGCTTTCTTT. Residues: CSVEALNTEAFF. V is TRBV29-1 and J is TRBJ1-1; D is ambiguous. This CDR3 spans 12 amino acids. Deletions cut 1 base from V and 0 bases from J, with 3 bases between. Germline V lookup: CDR1 SQVTM, CDR2 ANQGSEA.

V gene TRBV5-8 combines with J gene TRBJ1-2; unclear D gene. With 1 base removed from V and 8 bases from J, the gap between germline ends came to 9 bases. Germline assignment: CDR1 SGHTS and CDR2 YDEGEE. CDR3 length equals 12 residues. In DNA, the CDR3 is TGTGCCAGCAGCTTGACCACGGGGGGCTACACCTTC. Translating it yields CASSLTTGGYTF.

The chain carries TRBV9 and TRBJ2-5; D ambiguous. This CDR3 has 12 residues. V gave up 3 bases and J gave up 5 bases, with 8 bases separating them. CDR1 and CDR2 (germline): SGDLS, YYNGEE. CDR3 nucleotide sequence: TGTGCCAGCAGCGAGCCCGCGGAGACCCAGTACTTC. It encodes CASSEPAETQYF. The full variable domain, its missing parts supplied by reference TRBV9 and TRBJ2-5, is DSGVTQTPKHLITATGQRVTLRCSPRSGDLSVYWYQQSLDQGLQFLIQYYNGEERAKGNILERFSAQQFPDLHSELNLSSLELGDSALYFCASSEPAETQYFGPGTRLLVL.

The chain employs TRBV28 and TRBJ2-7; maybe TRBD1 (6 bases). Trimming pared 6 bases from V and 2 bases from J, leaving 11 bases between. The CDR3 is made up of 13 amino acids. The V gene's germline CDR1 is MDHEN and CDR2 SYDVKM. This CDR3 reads CASSTGTTYEQYF. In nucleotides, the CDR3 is TGTGCCAGCAGCACCGGGACAACCTACGAGCAGTACTTC.

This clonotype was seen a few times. The CDR3 region is CAISESRTSGRNPYEQYF. The CDR3 DNA sequence: TGTGCCATCAGTGAGTCTAGGACTAGCGGGAGGAACCCCTACGAGCAGTACTTC. This chain links TRBV10-3 with TRBJ2-7; TRBD2 matches at 14 bases. This CDR3 spans 18 amino acids. With V trimmed by 0 bases and J by 2 bases, 6 bases remained unmatched. Germline lookup yields CDR1 ENHRY and CDR2 SYGVKD.

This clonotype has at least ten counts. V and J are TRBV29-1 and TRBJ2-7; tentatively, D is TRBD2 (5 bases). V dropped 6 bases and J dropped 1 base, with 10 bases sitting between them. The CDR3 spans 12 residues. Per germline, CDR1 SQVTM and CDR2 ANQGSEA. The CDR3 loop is CSVVTGSYEQYF. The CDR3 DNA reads TGCAGCGTAGTCACGGGGTCCTACGAGCAGTACTTC.